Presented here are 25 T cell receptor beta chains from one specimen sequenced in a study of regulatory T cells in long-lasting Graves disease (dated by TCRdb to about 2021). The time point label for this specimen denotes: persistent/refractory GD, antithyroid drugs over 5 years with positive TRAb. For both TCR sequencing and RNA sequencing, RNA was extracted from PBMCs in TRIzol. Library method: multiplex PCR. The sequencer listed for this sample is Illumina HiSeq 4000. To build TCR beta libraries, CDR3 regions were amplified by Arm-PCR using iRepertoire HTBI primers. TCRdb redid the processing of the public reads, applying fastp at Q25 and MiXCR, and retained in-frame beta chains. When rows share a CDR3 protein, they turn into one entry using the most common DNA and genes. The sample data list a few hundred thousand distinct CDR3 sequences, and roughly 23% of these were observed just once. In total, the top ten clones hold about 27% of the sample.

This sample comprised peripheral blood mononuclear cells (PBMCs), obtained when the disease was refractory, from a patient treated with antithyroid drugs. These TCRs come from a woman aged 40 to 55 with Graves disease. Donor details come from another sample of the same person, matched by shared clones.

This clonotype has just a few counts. CDR3 DNA sequence: TGTGCCAGCAGCTCAGCGGGACTCCTCGGGGGGAACATTCAGTACTTC. Translated, it gives CASSSAGLLGGNIQYF. This chain joins TRBV7-8 and TRBJ2-4; TRBD2 matches 7 bases. CDR1 and CDR2 from the germline V gene are SGHVS and FQNEAQ. J lost 7 bases, V lost 4 bases, and 13 bases had no gene match. The CDR3 extends over 16 amino acids.

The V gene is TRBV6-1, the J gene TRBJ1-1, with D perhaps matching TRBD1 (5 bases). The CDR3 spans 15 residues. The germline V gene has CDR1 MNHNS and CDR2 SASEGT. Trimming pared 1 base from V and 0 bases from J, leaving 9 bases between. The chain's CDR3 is CASSEVTAMNTEAFF. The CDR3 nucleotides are TGTGCCAGCAGTGAAGTGACAGCCATGAACACTGAAGCTTTCTTT.

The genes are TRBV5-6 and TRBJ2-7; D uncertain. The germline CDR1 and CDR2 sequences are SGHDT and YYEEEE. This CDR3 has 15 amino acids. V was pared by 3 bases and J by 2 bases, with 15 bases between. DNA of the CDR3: TGTGCCAGCAGCTCCGAAAAGACCTGGGCCTACGAGCAGTACTTC. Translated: CASSSEKTWAYEQYF.

CDR3 in DNA: TGTGCCAGCAACCTTGAACAGGGACTAGCGAAATACGAGCAGTACTTC. Amino acid sequence: CASNLEQGLAKYEQYF. The chain has TRBV6-1 and TRBJ2-7, with 10 bases that match TRBD2. Losses at the gene ends were 7 bases for V and 4 bases for J; bases not matched to a gene: 13. The CDR3 is 16 amino acids. CDR1 MNHNS and CDR2 SASEGT come from the germline V gene.

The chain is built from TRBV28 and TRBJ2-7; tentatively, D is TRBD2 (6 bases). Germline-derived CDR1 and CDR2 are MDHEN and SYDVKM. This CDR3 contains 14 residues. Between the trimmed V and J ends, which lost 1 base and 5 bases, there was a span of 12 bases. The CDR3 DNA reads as TGTGCCAGCAGTTTATTCCAGGGAGGCCACGAGCAGTACTTC. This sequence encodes CASSLFQGGHEQYF.

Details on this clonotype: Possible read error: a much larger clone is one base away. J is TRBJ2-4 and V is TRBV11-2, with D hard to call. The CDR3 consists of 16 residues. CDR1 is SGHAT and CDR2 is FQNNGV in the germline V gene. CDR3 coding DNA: TGTGCCAGCGGCTTCCATCCGTCTTTAGCCAAAAACATTCAGTACTTC. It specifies CASGFHPSLAKNIQYF.

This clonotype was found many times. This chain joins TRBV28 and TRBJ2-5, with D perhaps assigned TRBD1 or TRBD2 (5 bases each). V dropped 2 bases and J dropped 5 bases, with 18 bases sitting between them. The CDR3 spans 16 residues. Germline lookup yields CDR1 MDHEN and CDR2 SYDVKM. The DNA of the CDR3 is TGTGCCAGCAGTTTAGCCCAAGTTGGGGGTTGGGAGACCCAGTACTTC. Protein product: CASSLAQVGGWETQYF.

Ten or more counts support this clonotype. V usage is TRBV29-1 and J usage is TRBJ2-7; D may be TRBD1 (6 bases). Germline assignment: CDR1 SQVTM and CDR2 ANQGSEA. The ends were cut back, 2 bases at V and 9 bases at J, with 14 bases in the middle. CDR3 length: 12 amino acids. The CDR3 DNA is TGCAGCGTTGAAACGGTGGAACAGGGGCAGTACTTC. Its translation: CSVETVEQGQYF.

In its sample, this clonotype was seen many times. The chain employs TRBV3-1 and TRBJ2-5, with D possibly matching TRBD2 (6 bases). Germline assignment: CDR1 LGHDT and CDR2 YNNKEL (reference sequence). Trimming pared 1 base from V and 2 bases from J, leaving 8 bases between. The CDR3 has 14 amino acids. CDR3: CASSQGGGQETQYF. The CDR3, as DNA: TGTGCCAGCAGCCAAGGTGGGGGGCAAGAGACCCAGTACTTC.

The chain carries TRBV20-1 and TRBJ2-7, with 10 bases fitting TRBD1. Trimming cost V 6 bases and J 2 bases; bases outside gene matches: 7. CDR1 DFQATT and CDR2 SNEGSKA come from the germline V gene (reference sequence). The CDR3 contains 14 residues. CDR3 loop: CSAKGQGFPYEQYF. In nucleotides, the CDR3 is TGCAGTGCCAAGGGACAGGGGTTTCCCTACGAGCAGTACTTC.

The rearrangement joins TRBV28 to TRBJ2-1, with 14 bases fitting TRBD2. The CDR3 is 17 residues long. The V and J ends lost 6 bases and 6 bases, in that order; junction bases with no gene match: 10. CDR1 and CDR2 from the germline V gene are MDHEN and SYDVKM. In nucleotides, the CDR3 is TGTGCCAGCAGCCAAGGGACTAGCGGGAGCCGCGGCAATGAGCAGTTCTTC. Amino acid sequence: CASSQGTSGSRGNEQFF.

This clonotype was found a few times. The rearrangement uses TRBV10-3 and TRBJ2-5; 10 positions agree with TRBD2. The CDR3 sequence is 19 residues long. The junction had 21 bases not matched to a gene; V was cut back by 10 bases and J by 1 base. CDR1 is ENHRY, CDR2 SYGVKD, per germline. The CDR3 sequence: CATLPGPMGLASPQETQYF. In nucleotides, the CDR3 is TGTGCCACCTTACCGGGACCCATGGGACTAGCGTCGCCCCAAGAGACCCAGTACTTC.

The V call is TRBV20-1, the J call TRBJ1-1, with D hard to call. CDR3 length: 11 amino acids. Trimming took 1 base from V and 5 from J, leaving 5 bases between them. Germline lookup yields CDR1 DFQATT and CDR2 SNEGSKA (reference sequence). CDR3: CSARGLTEAFF. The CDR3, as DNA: TGCAGTGCTAGAGGATTAACTGAAGCTTTCTTT.

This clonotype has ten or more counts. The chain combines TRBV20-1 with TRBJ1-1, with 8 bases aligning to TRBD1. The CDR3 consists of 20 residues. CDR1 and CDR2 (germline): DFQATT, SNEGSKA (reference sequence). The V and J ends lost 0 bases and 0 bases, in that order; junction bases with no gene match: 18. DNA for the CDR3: TGCAGTGCTAGAGAGAGAGGAAGGGACAGGAAGGGCCCCATGAACACTGAAGCTTTCTTT. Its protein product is CSARERGRDRKGPMNTEAFF.

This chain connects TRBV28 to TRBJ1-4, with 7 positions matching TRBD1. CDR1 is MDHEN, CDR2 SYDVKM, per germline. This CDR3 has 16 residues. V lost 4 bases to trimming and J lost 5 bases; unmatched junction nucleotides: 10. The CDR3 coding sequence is TGTGCCAGCAGTTATGGGACAGCGAGAGTCAATGAAAAACTGTTTTTT. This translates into CASSYGTARVNEKLFF. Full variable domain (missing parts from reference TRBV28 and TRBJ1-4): DVKVTQSSRYLVKRTGEKVFLECVQDMDHENMFWYRQDPGLGLRLIYFSYDVKMKEKGDIPEGYSVSREKKERFSLILESASTNQTSMYLCASSYGTARVNEKLFFGSGTQLSVL.

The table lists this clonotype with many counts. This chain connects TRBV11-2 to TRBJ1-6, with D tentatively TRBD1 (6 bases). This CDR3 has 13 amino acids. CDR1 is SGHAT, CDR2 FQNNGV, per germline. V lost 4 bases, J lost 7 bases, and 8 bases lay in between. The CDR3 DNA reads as TGTGCCAGCAGCTCGGACAGCAATTCACCCCTCCACTTT. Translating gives CASSSDSNSPLHF.

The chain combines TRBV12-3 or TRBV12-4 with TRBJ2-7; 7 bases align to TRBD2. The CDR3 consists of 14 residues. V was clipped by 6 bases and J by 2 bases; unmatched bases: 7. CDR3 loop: CASSPQRGAYEQYF. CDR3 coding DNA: TGTGCCAGCAGCCCTCAGCGGGGAGCCTACGAGCAGTACTTC.

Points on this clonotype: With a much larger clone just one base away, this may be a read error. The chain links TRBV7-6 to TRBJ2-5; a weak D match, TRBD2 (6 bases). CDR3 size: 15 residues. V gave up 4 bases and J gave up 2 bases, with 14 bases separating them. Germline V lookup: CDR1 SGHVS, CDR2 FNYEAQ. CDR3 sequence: CASSSARTNQETQYF. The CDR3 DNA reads TGTGCCAGCAGCTCAGCCCGGACTAATCAAGAGACCCAGTACTTC.

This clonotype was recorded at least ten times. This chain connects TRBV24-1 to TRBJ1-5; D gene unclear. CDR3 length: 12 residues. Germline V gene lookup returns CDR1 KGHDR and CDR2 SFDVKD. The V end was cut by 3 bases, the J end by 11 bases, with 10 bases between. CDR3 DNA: TGTGCCACCAGTGATGACGACCAAACCCAGCATTTT. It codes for CATSDDDQTQHF.

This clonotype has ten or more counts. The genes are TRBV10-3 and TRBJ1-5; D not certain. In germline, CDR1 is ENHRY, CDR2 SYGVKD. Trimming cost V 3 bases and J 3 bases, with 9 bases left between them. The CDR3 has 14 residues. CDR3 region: CAISDEQYNQPQHF. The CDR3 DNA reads TGTGCCATCAGTGATGAACAGTACAATCAGCCCCAGCATTTT.

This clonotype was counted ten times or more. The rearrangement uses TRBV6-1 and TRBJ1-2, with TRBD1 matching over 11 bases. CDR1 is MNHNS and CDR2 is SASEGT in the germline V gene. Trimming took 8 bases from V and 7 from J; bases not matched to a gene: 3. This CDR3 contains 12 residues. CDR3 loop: CASGQGAIGYTF. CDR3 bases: TGTGCCAGCGGACAGGGGGCCATTGGCTACACCTTC.

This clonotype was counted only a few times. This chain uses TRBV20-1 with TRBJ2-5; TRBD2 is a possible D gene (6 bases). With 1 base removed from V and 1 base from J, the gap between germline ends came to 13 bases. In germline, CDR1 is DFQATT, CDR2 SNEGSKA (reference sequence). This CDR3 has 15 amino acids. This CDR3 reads CSARGGGGTQETQYF. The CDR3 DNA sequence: TGCAGTGCTAGAGGAGGAGGCGGGACCCAAGAGACCCAGTACTTC.

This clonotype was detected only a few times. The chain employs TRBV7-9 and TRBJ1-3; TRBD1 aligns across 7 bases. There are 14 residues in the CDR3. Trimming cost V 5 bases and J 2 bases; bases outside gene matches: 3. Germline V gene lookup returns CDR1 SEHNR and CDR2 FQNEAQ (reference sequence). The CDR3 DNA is TGTGCCAGCAGCGGACAGGAAGCTGGAAACACCATATATTTT. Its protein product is CASSGQEAGNTIYF.

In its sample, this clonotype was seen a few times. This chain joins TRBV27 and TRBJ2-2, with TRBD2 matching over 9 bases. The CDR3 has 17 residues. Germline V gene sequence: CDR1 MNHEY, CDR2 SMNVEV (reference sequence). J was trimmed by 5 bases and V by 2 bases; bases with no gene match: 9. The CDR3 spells CASSLTREGLWTGELFF. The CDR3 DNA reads TGTGCCAGCAGTTTAACGCGGGAGGGCCTTTGGACCGGGGAGCTGTTTTTT.

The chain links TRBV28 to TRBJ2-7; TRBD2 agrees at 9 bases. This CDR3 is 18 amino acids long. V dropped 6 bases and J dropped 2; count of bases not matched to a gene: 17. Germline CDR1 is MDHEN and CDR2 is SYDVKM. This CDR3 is CASSYRGLAGTFTYEQYF. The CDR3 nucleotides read TGTGCCAGCAGCTATAGGGGCCTAGCGGGAACCTTCACCTACGAGCAGTACTTC.